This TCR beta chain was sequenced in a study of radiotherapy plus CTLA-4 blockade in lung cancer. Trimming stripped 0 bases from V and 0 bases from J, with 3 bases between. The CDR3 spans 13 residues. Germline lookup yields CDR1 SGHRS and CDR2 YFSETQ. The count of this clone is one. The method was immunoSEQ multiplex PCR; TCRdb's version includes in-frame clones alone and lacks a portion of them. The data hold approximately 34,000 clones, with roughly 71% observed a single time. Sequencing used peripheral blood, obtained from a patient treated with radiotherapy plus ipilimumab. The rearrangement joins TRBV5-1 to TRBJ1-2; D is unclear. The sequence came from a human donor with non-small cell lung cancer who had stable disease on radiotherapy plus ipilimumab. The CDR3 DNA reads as TGCGCCAGCAGCTTGGTCACTAACTATGGCTACACCTTC. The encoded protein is CASSLVTNYGYTF.